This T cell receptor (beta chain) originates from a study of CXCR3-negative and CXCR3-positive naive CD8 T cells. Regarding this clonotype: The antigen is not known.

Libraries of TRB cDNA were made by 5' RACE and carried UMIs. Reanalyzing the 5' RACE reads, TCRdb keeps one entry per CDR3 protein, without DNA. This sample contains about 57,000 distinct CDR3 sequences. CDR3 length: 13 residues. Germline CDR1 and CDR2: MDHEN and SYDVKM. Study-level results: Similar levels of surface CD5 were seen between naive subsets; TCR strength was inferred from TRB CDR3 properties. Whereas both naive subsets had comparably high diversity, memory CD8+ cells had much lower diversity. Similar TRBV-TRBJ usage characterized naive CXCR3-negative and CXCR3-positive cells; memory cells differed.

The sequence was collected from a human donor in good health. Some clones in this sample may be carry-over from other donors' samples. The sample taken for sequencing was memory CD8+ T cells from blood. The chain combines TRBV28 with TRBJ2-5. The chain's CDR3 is CTSTTFIQETQYF.